This T cell receptor (beta chain) originates from a study of blood T cells in healthy people across ages. Caucasian individuals from Russia who were healthy and aged about 6 to 90 acted as donors. Trimming stripped 2 bases from V and 6 bases from J, with 13 bases between. The CDR3 length is 14 residues. CDR1 is LGHDT and CDR2 is YNNKEL in the germline V gene (reference sequence). Alongside a J-beta primer mix, a sample-barcoded 5' primer served in a second PCR lasting roughly 6 to 11 cycles. TCRdb reprocessed the 5' RACE reads via MiXCR and lists one record per CDR3 protein. This repertoire shows around 1,800,000 distinct CDR3 sequences, approximately 40% found once; its top ten account for roughly 23%.

Input material: blood. This chain connects TRBV3-1 to TRBJ1-1, with D tentatively TRBD1 (6 bases). This receptor was identified in a human donor in good health. CDR3 coding DNA: TGTGCCAGCAGCCAAAGTGGGGGCTACGCTGAAGCTTTCTTT. Translated: CASSQSGGYAEAFF.